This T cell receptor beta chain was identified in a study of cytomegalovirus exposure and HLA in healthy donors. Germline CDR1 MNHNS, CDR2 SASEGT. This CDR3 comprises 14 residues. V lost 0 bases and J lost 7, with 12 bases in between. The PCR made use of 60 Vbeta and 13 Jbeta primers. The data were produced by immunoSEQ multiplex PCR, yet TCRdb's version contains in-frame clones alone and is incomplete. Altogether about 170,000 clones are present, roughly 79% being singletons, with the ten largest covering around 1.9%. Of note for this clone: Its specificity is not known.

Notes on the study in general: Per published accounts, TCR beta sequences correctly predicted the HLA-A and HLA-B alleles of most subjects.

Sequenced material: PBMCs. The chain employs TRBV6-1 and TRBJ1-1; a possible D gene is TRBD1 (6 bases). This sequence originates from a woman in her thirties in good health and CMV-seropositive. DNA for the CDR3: TGTGCCAGCAGTGAAGCATCCACAGGGTTTGAAGCTTTCTTT. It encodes CASSEASTGFEAFF.